This T cell receptor (beta chain) emerged from a study of T-cell memory formation after mild COVID-19. TCRdb fed the 5' RACE reads into MiXCR, producing one record per CDR3 protein. The repertoire includes about 150,000 distinct CDR3 sequences, 10% to 15% of them detected once, and roughly 3.3% sits in the top ten. Study-wide findings and caveats: The SARS-CoV-2 specificity of second-wave clones reaching peak at day 37 remained unverified.

Trimming removed 9 bases at V and 3 bases at J, with 10 bases between. This CDR3 contains 12 residues. This clonotype has only a few counts. Its antigen is as yet unknown. This TCR derives from a young man who had mild COVID-19 (a few samples of this study predate the infection). Cell type and time point are not known. Source material: PBMCs or a T cell subset sorted from them (not recorded which). The genes are TRBV12-3 or TRBV12-4 and TRBJ2-3; D may be TRBD2 (6 bases). CDR3 nucleotide sequence: TGTGCCAGTGCTAGCGAGACAGATACGCAGTATTTT. The encoded protein is CASASETDTQYF.